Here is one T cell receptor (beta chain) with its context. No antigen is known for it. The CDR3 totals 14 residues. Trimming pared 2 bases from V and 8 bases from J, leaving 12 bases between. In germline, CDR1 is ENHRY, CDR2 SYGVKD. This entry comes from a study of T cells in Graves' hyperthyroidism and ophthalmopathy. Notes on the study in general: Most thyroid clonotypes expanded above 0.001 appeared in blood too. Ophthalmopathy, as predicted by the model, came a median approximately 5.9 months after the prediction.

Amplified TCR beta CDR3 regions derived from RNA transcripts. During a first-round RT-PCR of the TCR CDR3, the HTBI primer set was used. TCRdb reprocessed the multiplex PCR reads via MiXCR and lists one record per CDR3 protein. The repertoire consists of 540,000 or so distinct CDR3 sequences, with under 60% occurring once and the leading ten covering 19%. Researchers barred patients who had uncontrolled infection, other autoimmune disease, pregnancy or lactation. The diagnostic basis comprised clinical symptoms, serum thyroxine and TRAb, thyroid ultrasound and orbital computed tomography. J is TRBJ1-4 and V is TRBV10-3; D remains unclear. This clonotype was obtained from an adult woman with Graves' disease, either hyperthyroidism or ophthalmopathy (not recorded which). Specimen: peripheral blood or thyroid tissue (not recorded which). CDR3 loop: CAISERGSGEKLFF. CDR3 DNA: TGTGCCATCAGTGAGAGAGGATCCGGAGAAAAACTGTTTTTT.